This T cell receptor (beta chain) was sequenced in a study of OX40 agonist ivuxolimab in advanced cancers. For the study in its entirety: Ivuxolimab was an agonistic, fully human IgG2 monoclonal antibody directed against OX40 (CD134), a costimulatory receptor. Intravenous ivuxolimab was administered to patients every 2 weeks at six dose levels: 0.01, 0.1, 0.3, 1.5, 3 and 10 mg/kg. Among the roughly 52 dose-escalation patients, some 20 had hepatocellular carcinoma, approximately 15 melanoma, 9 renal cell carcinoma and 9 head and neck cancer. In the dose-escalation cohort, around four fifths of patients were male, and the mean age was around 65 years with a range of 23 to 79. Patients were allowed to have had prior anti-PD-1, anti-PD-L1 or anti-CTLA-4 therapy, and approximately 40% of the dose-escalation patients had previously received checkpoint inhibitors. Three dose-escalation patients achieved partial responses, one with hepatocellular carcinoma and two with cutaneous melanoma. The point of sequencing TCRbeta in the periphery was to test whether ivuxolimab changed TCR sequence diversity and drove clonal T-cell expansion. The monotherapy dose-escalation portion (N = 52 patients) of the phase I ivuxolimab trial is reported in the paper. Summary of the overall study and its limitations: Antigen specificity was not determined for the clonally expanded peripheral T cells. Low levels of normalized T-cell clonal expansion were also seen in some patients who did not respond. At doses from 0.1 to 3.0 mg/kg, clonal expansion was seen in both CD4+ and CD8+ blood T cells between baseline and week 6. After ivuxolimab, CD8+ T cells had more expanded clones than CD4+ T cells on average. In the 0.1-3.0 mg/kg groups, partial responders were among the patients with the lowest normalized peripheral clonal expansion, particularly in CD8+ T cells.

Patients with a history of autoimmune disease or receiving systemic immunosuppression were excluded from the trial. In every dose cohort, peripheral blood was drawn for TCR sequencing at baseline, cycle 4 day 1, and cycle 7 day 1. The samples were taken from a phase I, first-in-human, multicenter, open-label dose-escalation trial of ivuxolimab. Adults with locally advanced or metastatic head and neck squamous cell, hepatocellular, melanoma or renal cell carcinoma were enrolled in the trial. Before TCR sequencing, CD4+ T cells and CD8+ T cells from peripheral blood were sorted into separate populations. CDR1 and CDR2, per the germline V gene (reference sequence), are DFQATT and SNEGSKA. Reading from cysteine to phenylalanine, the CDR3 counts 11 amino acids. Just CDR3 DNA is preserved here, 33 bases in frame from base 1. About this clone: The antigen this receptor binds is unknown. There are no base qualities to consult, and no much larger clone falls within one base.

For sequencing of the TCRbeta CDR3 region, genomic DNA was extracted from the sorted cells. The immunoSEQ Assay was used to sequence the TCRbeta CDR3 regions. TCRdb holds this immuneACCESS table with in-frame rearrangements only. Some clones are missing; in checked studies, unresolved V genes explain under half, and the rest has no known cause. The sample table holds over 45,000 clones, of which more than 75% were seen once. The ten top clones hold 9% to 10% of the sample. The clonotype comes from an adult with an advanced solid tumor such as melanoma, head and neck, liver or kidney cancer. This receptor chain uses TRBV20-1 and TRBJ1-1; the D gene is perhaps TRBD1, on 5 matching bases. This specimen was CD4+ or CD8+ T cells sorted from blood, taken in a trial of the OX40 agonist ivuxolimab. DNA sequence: TGCAGCTGGGGGGTCGAACTTGAAGCTTTCTTT. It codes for CSWGVELEAFF.